This T cell receptor beta chain was identified during a study of CD8+CD57+ T cells in acquired aplastic anemia. Study summary: DNA per sorted CD4+ or CD8+ sample ranged about 0.19 to 30 ug, averaging around 3 ug. Regarding the study as a whole: Significance was not reached for CD8+ Simpson's diversity between patients and controls. Sharing between patients and controls was observed for 25 to 30 CD8+ CDR3 sequences.

V was clipped by 2 bases and J by 2 bases; unmatched bases: 9. The V gene's germline CDR1 is GTSNPN and CDR2 SVGIG (reference sequence). CDR3 length: 15 residues. Sequencing was done on patients that had shown CD8+CD57+ cell expansion by flow cytometry. Every patient was diagnosed with severe acquired aplastic anemia. Note on this clonotype: Antigen: not known.

Using genomic DNA as the template, TCR beta VDJ and CDR3 profiling was carried out. TCRdb re-analysed the reads in MiXCR, keeping a single row per CDR3 protein. The table has about 190,000 distinct CDR3 sequences, nearly 50% seen once; the top ten hold around 9.7%. Source material: sorted CD4+, CD8+, or CD8+CD57+ T cells (not recorded which) from PBMCs. This receptor was obtained from a human donor with aplastic anemia. The gene calls are TRBV30 and TRBJ2-7; the match to TRBD1 covers 7 bases. The CDR3 nucleotides are TGTGCCTGGAGTCATGAGACAGGGATTACCTACGAGCAGTACTTC. It translates to CAWSHETGITYEQYF.